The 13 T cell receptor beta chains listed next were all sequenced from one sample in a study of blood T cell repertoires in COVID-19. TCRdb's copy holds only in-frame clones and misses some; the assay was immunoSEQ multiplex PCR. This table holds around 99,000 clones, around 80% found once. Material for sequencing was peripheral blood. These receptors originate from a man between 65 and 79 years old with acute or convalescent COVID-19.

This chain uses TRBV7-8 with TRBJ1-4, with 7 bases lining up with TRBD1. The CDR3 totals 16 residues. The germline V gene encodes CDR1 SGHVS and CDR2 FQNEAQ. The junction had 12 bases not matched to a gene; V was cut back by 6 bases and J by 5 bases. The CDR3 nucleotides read TGTGCCAGCAGTGACAGAGACAGGGCTCTAAATGAAAAACTGTTTTTT. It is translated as CASSDRDRALNEKLFF.

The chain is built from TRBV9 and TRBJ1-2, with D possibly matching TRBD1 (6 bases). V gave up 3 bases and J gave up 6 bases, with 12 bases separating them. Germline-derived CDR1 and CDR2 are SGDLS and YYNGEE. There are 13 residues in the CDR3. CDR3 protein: CASSDGTSNGYTF. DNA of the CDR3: TGTGCCAGCAGCGACGGGACAAGTAATGGCTACACCTTC.

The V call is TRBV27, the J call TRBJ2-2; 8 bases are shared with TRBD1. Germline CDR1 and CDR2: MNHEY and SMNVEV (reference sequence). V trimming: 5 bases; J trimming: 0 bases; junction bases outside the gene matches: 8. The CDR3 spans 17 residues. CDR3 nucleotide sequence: TGTGCCAGCAGTCGCCGACAGGGGTTAACGAACACCGGGGAGCTGTTTTTT. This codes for CASSRRQGLTNTGELFF.

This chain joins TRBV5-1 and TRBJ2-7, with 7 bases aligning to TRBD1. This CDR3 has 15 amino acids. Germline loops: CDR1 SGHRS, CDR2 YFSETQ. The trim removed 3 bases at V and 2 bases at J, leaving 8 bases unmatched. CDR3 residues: CASSWTGVHTYEQYF. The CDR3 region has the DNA TGCGCCAGCAGCTGGACAGGAGTTCACACCTACGAGCAGTACTTC.

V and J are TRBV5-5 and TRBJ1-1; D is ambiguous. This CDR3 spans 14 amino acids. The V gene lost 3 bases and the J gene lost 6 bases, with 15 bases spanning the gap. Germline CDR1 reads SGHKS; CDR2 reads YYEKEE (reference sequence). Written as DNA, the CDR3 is TGTGCCAGCAGCTGGGTCCGGGGAAACGCTGAAGCTTTCTTT. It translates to CASSWVRGNAEAFF.

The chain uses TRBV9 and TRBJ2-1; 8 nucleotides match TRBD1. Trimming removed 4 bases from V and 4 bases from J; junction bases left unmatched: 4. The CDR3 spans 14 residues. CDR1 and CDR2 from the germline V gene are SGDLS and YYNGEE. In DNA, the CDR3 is TGTGCCAGCAGCCCAGGGGGCGCTTACAATGAGCAGTTCTTC. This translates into CASSPGGAYNEQFF.

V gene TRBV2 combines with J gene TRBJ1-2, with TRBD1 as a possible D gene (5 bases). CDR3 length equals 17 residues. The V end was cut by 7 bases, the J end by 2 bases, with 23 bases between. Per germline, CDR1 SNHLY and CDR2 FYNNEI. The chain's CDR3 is CASKLFGMGGPNYGYTF. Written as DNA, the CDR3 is TGTGCCAGCAAGCTGTTCGGGATGGGGGGACCCAACTATGGCTACACCTTC.

In DNA, the CDR3 is TGTGCCAGCTCACCAGGACAGGGGGGGAGAGAAGCTTTCTTT. Protein sequence: CASSPGQGGREAFF. The chain employs TRBV18 and TRBJ1-1; 10 bases are shared with TRBD1. This CDR3 has 14 amino acids. Looked up from germline, CDR1 is KGHSH and CDR2 is LQKENI. Trimming cost V 2 bases and J 8 bases; bases outside gene matches: 5.

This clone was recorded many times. The CDR3 DNA is TGCGCCAGCAGTCCGACAGGGAATTCCTATAATTCACCCCTCCACTTT. The encoded protein is CASSPTGNSYNSPLHF. The gene calls are TRBV10-2 and TRBJ1-6; the match to TRBD1 covers 7 bases. Germline lookup yields CDR1 WSHSY and CDR2 SAAADI. Germline trimming cut 5 bases from V and 1 base from J; bases unmatched to any gene: 5. This CDR3 spans 16 amino acids.

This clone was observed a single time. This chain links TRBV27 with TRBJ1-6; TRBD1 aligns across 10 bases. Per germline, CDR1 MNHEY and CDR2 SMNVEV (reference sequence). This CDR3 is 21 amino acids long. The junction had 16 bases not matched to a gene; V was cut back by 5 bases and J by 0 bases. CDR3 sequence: CASSPTAPTGGRSSYNSPLHF. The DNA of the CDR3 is TGTGCCAGCAGTCCAACCGCACCGACAGGGGGCCGGAGCTCCTATAATTCACCCCTCCACTTT.

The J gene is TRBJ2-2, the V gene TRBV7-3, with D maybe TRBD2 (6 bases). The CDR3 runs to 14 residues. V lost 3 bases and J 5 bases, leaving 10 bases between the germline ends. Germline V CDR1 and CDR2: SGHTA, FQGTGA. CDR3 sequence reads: CASSFGGWTGELFF. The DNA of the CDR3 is TGTGCCAGCAGCTTCGGGGGTTGGACCGGGGAGCTGTTTTTT.

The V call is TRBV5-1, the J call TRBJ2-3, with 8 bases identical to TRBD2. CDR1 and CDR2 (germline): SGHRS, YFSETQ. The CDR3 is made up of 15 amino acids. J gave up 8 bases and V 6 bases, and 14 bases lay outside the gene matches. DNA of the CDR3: TGCGCCAGCATTTCCTCCGCGGGGGGTCATCCTACGCAGTATTTT. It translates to CASISSAGGHPTQYF.

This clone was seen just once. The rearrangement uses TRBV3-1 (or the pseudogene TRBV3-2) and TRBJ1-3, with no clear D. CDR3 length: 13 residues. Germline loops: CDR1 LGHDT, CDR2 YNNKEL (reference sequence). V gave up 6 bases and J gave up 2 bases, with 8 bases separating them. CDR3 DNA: TGTGCCAGCAGTAGACTCACTGGAAACACCATATATTTT. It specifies CASSRLTGNTIYF.